The 14 T cell receptor beta chains reported below all come from one sample, sequenced in a study of T cells in Graves' hyperthyroidism and ophthalmopathy (dated by TCRdb to between 2018 and 2021). Libraries were prepared through multiplex PCR. Sequenced using an Illumina HiSeq 2000. The TCR beta CDR3 regions were amplified from RNA transcripts. The TCR CDR3 was subjected to a first round of RT-PCR using the HTBI primer set and the Qiagen OneStep RT-PCR kit. TCRdb trimmed public reads at Q25 via fastp, called clones via MiXCR and kept in-frame beta chains. Every entry covers one CDR3 protein and lists the most common genes and DNA from its rows. This sample comprises hundreds of thousands of distinct CDR3 sequences, around 13% of them detected only once. 9.2% of the sample comes from the top ten. Sequences were obtained from blood. These receptors were collected from a woman younger than 30 with Graves' hyperthyroidism.

The table lists this clonotype with many counts. This chain joins TRBV29-1 and TRBJ1-1; D remains unclear. The CDR3 is made up of 12 amino acids. Trimming shortened V by 2 bases and J by 4 bases, and 8 bases separated the two germline ends. CDR1 and CDR2 from the germline V gene are SQVTM and ANQGSEA. The CDR3 sequence is CSVEKSITEAFF. DNA of the CDR3: TGCAGCGTTGAAAAATCAATCACTGAAGCTTTCTTT.

This clonotype was found many times. The chain combines TRBV11-2 with TRBJ2-5; 11 bases match TRBD2. Unmatched junction bases numbered 1, after V lost 3 bases and J lost 1 base. The germline V gene encodes CDR1 SGHAT and CDR2 FQNNGV. The CDR3 is 15 amino acids. As DNA, the CDR3 is TGTGCCAGCAGCTTCCTAGCGGGGGGCCAAGAGACCCAGTACTTC. It is translated as CASSFLAGGQETQYF.

This clonotype was found many times. J is TRBJ2-3 and V is TRBV20-1; 9 bases are a match to TRBD2. The CDR3 sequence is 16 residues long. Germline trimming cut 3 bases from V and 5 bases from J; bases unmatched to any gene: 12. The V gene's germline CDR1 is DFQATT and CDR2 SNEGSKA (reference sequence). CDR3 protein: CSARDVGLASVDTQYF. In DNA, the CDR3 is TGCAGTGCTAGGGACGTCGGACTAGCGTCCGTAGATACGCAGTATTTT.

This clonotype was detected ten times or more. The V and J genes are TRBV27 and TRBJ2-6; possibly TRBD1 for D (6 bases). The V gene's germline CDR1 is MNHEY and CDR2 SMNVEV (reference sequence). The CDR3 has 17 residues. Trimming stripped 5 bases from V and 0 bases from J, with 14 bases between. In DNA, the CDR3 is TGTGCCAGCAGTCCGAGAGGACAGCCCTCTGGGGCCAACGTCCTGACTTTC. Residues: CASSPRGQPSGANVLTF.

The chain combines TRBV12-3 or TRBV12-4 with TRBJ1-3; 10 bases agree with TRBD1. The CDR3 covers 14 residues. The V segment lost 6 bases and the J segment 7 bases; nucleotides outside the gene matches: 6. CDR3 loop: CASRLGDRGNTIYF. As DNA, the CDR3 is TGTGCCAGCAGGCTTGGGGACAGGGGTAACACCATATATTTT.

The chain couples TRBV18 to TRBJ2-1, with TRBD2 identical over 13 bases. CDR3 length: 17 amino acids. Germline values: CDR1 KGHSH, CDR2 LQKENI. Unmatched junction bases numbered 6, after V lost 2 bases and J lost 5 bases. The CDR3: CASSPKLAGGPDNEQFF. DNA for the CDR3: TGTGCCAGCTCACCAAAACTAGCGGGGGGGCCAGACAATGAGCAGTTCTTC.

Ten or more counts support this clonotype. This chain connects TRBV28 to TRBJ1-5; 7 bases are shared with TRBD1. The germline gives CDR1 MDHEN, CDR2 SYDVKM. The trim removed 7 bases at V and 3 bases at J, leaving 12 bases unmatched. The CDR3 runs 16 residues. The CDR3 protein is CASKLYRGVINQPQHF. The CDR3 nucleotides are TGTGCCAGCAAACTCTACAGGGGCGTTATCAATCAGCCCCAGCATTTT.

The gene calls are TRBV12-3 or TRBV12-4 and TRBJ2-5; D is possibly TRBD2 (7 bases). Trimming shortened V by 5 bases and J by 2 bases, and 15 bases separated the two germline ends. CDR3 length: 15 amino acids. The DNA for the CDR3 is TGTGCCAGCAGTCACGGGGGGCCTGGACAAGAGACCCAGTACTTC. Residues: CASSHGGPGQETQYF.

This clonotype was seen repeatedly, ten times or more. The chain uses TRBV4-1 and TRBJ2-5; weak D call: TRBD2 (6 bases). Trimming stripped 3 bases from V and 5 bases from J, with 13 bases between. From germline, CDR1 is MGHRA and CDR2 YSYEKL. CDR3 length: 14 amino acids. CDR3 in amino acids: CASSHLASGETQYF. The CDR3 region has the DNA TGCGCCAGCAGCCACCTAGCGTCCGGGGAGACCCAGTACTTC.

As regards this clonotype: A much more abundant neighbour one base away suggests this may be a read error. This chain uses TRBV5-1 with TRBJ2-1; 8 nucleotides agree with TRBD2. The CDR3 spans 15 residues. Germline CDR1 is SGHRS and CDR2 is YFSETQ. In DNA form, the CDR3 reads TGCGCCAGCAGCTTGAGAAGCGGGGGTAACAATGAGCGGTTCTTC. Protein: CASSLRSGGNNERFF.

The chain has TRBV19 and TRBJ1-5; D not resolved. The CDR3 sequence is 12 residues long. Trimming cost V 6 bases and J 5 bases, with 8 bases left between them. Per germline, CDR1 LNHDA and CDR2 SQIVND (reference sequence). The chain's CDR3 is CASRDRDQPQHF. The CDR3 coding sequence is TGTGCCAGTAGGGACCGAGATCAGCCCCAGCATTTT.

This clonotype was seen a handful of times. The chain has TRBV27 and TRBJ2-2; 10 bases agree with TRBD2. Germline V CDR1 and CDR2: MNHEY, SMNVEV (reference sequence). The CDR3 has 17 amino acids. The J segment lost 3 bases and the V segment lost 4 bases, leaving 8 bases of the junction unmatched. CDR3 nucleotide sequence: TGTGCCAGCAGTTCACTAGCGGGGTGGGGTGACACCGGGGAGCTGTTTTTT. Encoded protein: CASSSLAGWGDTGELFF.

This clonotype was seen many times. CDR3 amino acids: CASSFLGQPSSEQFF. The CDR3 nucleotides are TGTGCCAGCAGCTTCCTCGGGCAGCCCTCGTCTGAGCAGTTCTTC. The rearrangement uses TRBV7-8 and TRBJ2-1; no firm D call. This CDR3 is built from 15 residues. CDR1 and CDR2 (germline): SGHVS, FQNEAQ. V lost 3 bases and J 9 bases, leaving 18 bases between the germline ends. Using reference TRBV7-8 and TRBJ2-1 for the parts outside the CDR3, the full variable domain is GAGVSQSPRYKVAKRGQDVALRCDPISGHVSLFWYQQALGQGPEFLTYFQNEAQLDKSGLPSDRFFAERPEGSVSTLKIQRTQQEDSAVYLCASSFLGQPSSEQFFGPGTRLTVL.

This clonotype was seen ten or more times. This chain uses TRBV6-1 with TRBJ2-7; D is perhaps TRBD1 or TRBD2 (6 bases each). Germline loops: CDR1 MNHNS, CDR2 SASEGT. The CDR3 covers 13 residues. V lost 6 bases and J 6 bases, leaving 15 bases between the germline ends. The CDR3 DNA reads as TGTGCCAGCAGCGGTGTACAGGGAGGCGAGCAGTACTTC. It yields the protein CASSGVQGGEQYF.